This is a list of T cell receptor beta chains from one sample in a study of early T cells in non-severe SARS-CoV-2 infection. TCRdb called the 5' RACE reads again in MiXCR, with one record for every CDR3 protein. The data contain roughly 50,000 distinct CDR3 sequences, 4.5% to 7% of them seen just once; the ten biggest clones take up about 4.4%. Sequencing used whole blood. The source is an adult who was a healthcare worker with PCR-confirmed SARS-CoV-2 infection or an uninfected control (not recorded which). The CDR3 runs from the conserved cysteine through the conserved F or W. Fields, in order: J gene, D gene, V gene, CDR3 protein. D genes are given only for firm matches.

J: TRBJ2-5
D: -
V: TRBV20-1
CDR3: CSAPGIARWGETQYF

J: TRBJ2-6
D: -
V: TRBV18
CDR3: CASSQKGFSGANVLTF

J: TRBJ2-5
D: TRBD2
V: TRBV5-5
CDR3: CASSLGRGGPETQYF

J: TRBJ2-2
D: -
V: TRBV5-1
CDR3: CASSRQGADGELFF

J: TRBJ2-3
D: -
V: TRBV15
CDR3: CATSRGKGADTQYF

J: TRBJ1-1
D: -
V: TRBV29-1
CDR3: CSAGLMNTEAFF

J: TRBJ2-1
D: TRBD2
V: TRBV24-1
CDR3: CATSWTSGNEQFF

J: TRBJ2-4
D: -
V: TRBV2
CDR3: CASSEAPSIQYF

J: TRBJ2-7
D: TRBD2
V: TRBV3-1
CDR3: CASSQGLAGAYEQYF

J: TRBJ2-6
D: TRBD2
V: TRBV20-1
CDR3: CSARVGGNSGANVLTF

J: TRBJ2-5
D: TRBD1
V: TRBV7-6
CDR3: CASSGRTGGAETQYF

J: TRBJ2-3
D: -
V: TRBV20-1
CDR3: CSARDLLANTDTQYF

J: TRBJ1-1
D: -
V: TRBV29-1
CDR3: CSVVGGAGTEAFF

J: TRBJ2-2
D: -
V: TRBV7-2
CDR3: CASSLALQNTGELFF

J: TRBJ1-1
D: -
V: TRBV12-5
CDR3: CASGLVRGASVNTEAFF

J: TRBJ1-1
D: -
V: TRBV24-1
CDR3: CATSASNTEAFF

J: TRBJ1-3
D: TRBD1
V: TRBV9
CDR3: CASSPQGGSGNTIYF

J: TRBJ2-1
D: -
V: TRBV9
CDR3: CASSVDQTNEQFF

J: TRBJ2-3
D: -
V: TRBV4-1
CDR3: CASSQDSTDTQYF

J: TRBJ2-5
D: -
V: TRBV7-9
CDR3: CASSFDSRAEETQYF

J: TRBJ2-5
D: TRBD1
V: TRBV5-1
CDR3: CASSTRTGGSETQYF

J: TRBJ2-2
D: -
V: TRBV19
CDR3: CASREGPGDTGELFF